The 10 T cell receptor beta chains below all came from one sample that was sequenced in a study of OX40 agonist ivuxolimab in advanced cancers. TCRdb keeps only in-frame clones here, not all; method: immunoSEQ multiplex PCR. The repertoire holds about 58,000 clones, with approximately 80% as singletons. This specimen consisted of CD4+ or CD8+ T cells sorted from blood, obtained in a trial of the OX40 agonist ivuxolimab. The receptor set was obtained from an adult with an advanced solid tumor such as melanoma, head and neck, liver or kidney cancer.

The rearrangement joins TRBV29-1 to TRBJ2-3; tentative D call: TRBD2 (6 bases). The CDR3 spans 11 residues. Trimming took off 7 bases at V and 9 bases at J, with 14 bases between the two ends. CDR1 is SQVTM and CDR2 is ANQGSEA in the germline V gene. The CDR3, as DNA: TGCAGCGGGGAGATAGCGGCAACGCAGTATTTT. It encodes CSGEIAATQYF.

The CDR3: CASSPQGWVNTEAFF. CDR3 nucleotides: TGTGCCAGCTCACCCCAGGGTTGGGTGAACACTGAAGCTTTCTTT. The rearrangement uses TRBV18 and TRBJ1-1; possibly TRBD1 for D (5 bases). The length of the CDR3 is 15 residues. Trimming pared 3 bases from V and 0 bases from J, leaving 11 bases between. Germline assignment: CDR1 KGHSH and CDR2 LQKENI.

The rearrangement joins TRBV11-2 to TRBJ1-1; D gene uncertain. The CDR3 is 15 residues long. Germline-derived CDR1 and CDR2 are SGHAT and FQNNGV. With 5 bases removed from V and 1 base from J, the gap between germline ends came to 14 bases. The CDR3 spells CASSPWAGPNTEAFF. CDR3 in DNA: TGTGCCAGCAGCCCTTGGGCGGGCCCGAACACTGAAGCTTTCTTT.

The rearrangement uses TRBV6-1 and TRBJ1-2; D possibly corresponds to TRBD1 (6 bases). V lost 2 bases, J lost 7 bases, and 11 bases lay in between. In germline, CDR1 is MNHNS, CDR2 SASEGT. This CDR3 has 13 amino acids. The CDR3 sequence: CASSEWGAGGYTF. CDR3 bases: TGTGCCAGCAGTGAATGGGGGGCGGGTGGCTACACCTTC.

This chain links TRBV28 with TRBJ1-1; D is uncertain. CDR3 size: 15 residues. In germline, CDR1 is MDHEN, CDR2 SYDVKM. V was shortened by 6 bases and J by 1 base, with 15 bases between the two germline ends. DNA of the CDR3: TGTGCCAGCAGCCTCCTTACCGGTGAGAACACTGAAGCTTTCTTT. It is translated as CASSLLTGENTEAFF.

This clone was seen a few times. This chain joins TRBV5-6 and TRBJ1-4; unclear D gene. The CDR3 totals 11 residues. V was pared by 1 base and J by 12 bases, with 7 bases between. In germline, CDR1 is SGHDT, CDR2 YYEEEE. The CDR3 DNA reads as TGTGCCAGCAGCTTGTCTGGGGAACTGTTTTTT. Residues: CASSLSGELFF.

This chain uses TRBV5-1 with TRBJ2-3; TRBD2 aligns across 7 bases. Germline V gene lookup returns CDR1 SGHRS and CDR2 YFSETQ. Trimming cost V 5 bases and J 2 bases; bases outside gene matches: 8. The CDR3 is made up of 15 amino acids. CDR3 in DNA: TGCGCCAGCAGGGATACCGGGACTAACACAGATACGCAGTATTTT. This encodes CASRDTGTNTDTQYF.

V usage is TRBV2 and J usage is TRBJ1-2; 8 bases map to TRBD1. Trimming took 8 bases from V and 6 from J; bases not matched to a gene: 11. The length of the CDR3 is 14 residues. Germline CDR1 is SNHLY and CDR2 is FYNNEI. CDR3 nucleotides: TGTGCCAGCGACGGACAGGGAGTAATGGATGGCTACACCTTC. This codes for CASDGQGVMDGYTF.

The chain has TRBV6-1 and TRBJ2-1; the D is unclear. V was clipped by 7 bases and J by 4 bases, with 8 bases between them. This CDR3 is built from 12 residues. Per germline, CDR1 MNHNS and CDR2 SASEGT. The CDR3 coding sequence is TGTGCCAGCATGTGGAATTACAATGAGCAGTTCTTC. This codes for CASMWNYNEQFF.

The chain is built from TRBV2 and TRBJ2-7, with D possibly being TRBD1 (6 bases). The CDR3 runs 13 residues. Trimming stripped 7 bases from V and 3 bases from J, with 13 bases between. Germline-derived CDR1 and CDR2 are SNHLY and FYNNEI. The chain's CDR3 is CASTRDKIYEQYF. CDR3 DNA sequence: TGTGCCAGCACCCGGGACAAGATCTACGAGCAGTACTTC.